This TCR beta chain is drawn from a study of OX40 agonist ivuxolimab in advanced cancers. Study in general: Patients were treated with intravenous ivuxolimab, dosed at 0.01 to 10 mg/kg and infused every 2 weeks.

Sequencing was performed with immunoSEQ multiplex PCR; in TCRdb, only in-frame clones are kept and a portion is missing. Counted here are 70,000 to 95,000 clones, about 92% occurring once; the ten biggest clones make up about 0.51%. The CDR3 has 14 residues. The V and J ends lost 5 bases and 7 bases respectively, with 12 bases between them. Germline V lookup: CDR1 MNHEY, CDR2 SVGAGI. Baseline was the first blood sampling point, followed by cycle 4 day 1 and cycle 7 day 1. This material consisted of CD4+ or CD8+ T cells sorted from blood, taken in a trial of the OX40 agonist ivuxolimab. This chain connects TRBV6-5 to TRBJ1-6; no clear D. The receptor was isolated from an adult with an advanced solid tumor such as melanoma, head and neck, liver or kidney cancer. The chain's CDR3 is CASSPGRGNSPLHF. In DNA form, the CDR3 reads TGTGCCAGCAGTCCGGGTAGAGGGAATTCACCCCTCCACTTT.